This T cell receptor (beta chain) was sequenced in a study of T cell repertoires in cytomegalovirus infection. Overall study context: From public TCR beta signatures came an indication of both CMV infection and matching HLA type.

At least ten counts were recorded for this clonotype. Trimming at V came to 0 bases and at J to 6 bases, leaving 13 bases not matched to a gene. The germline CDR1 and CDR2 sequences are MNHEY and SVGAGI. The CDR3 contains 18 residues. One entry per CDR3 protein, called by TCRdb with MiXCR from the reads. Seen here are tens of thousands of distinct CDR3 sequences, under 4.5% observed once, and the top ten hold about 20%. This receptor was taken from a human donor in good health (CMV status not recorded). Some clones in this sample may be carry-over from other donors' samples. Sequenced material: PBMCs. The genes are TRBV6-5 and TRBJ2-2; 7 positions agree with TRBD2. The CDR3 DNA reads TGTGCCAGCAGTTACTCGACTTCGGGAGGACGGCGGGCCGGGGAGCTGTTTTTT. Translating gives CASSYSTSGGRRAGELFF.